Listed below are T cell receptor beta chains from one sample, sequenced in a study of post-analysis software for immune sequencing data. TCRdb re-derived calls from the PCR reads in MiXCR, one entry per CDR3 protein. The table records approximately 770,000 distinct CDR3 sequences, about half of them present only once. Sequencing used blood. These receptors came from a girl aged 5-17 years with multiple sclerosis. Both conserved end residues are part of each CDR3. Each record gives: V gene, D gene, J gene, clone size, CDR3 DNA, CDR3 protein. The D gene is left open where the match is weak. Rows give clone size only sometimes, using once, few, many, or a class for an expanded clone.

TRBV29-1,.,TRBJ1-2,many,TGCAGCGTGGAGGGGGGACAACGCTATGGCTACACCTTC,CSVEGGQRYGYTF
TRBV6-6,.,TRBJ2-3,.,TGTGCCAGCAGTTATCTAGGGGGCGGGGCAGATACGCAGTATTTT,CASSYLGGGADTQYF
TRBV20-1,.,TRBJ2-5,.,TGCAGTGCCGTTTTGGGCGAGACCCAGTACTTC,CSAVLGETQYF
TRBV6-1,.,TRBJ2-3,many,TGTGCCAGCGAGGAGGGTTGGGGAGATACGCAGTATTTT,CASEEGWGDTQYF
TRBV10-3,.,TRBJ2-3,few,TGTGCCATCAGCGACCTACTAGTGCATACGCAGTATTTT,CAISDLLVHTQYF
TRBV29-1,.,TRBJ2-7,few,TGCAGCGTTGAAGACGGGATCTCGCTCGAGCAGTACTTC,CSVEDGISLEQYF
TRBV20-1,TRBD1,TRBJ2-7,.,TGCAGTGCTAGAGATCAAGGGGGCAGAAAGACCGTATGGGACTACGAGCAGTACTTC,CSARDQGGRKTVWDYEQYF
TRBV7-9,.,TRBJ1-1,.,TGTGCCAGCAGCTCCTCCAGGGGAAAGGACACTGAAGCTTTCTTT,CASSSSRGKDTEAFF
TRBV9,TRBD2,TRBJ2-7,few,TGTGCCAGCAGCGTAGGTGCGGGAGCTCGCGAGCAGTACTTC,CASSVGAGAREQYF
TRBV5-1,TRBD1,TRBJ1-1,once,TGCGCCAGCAGCCTGACAGGGGGCGCGGAGGTCGGGACTGAAGCTTTCTTT,CASSLTGGAEVGTEAFF
TRBV19,.,TRBJ2-5,.,TGTGCCAGTAGTAGGACAGCTCTCCGGGAGACCCAGTACTTC,CASSRTALRETQYF
TRBV5-5,.,TRBJ2-5,many,TGTGCCAGCAGCTTGTACGACAGGTGGTTCCAAGAGACCCAGTACTTC,CASSLYDRWFQETQYF
TRBV10-3,.,TRBJ2-3,.,TGTGCCACCATCATAGGAGACAGACTCAGCACAGATACGCAGTATTTT,CATIIGDRLSTDTQYF
TRBV25-1,TRBD1,TRBJ1-2,once,TGTGCCAGCAAAGACAGGGAGGTCGATGGCTACACCTTC,CASKDREVDGYTF
TRBV29-1,TRBD1,TRBJ2-2,.,TGCAGCGTGATGAAACAGGGGGCGAGGACCGGGGAGCTGTTTTTT,CSVMKQGARTGELFF
TRBV12-5,.,TRBJ1-2,few,TGTGCTAGTGGTATCCAAGATCGGTATGGCTACACCTTC,CASGIQDRYGYTF
TRBV6-5,.,TRBJ2-1,few,TGTGCCAGCAGTTACTCGAGAGGGAGTGAGCAGTTCTTC,CASSYSRGSEQFF
TRBV5-1,TRBD2,TRBJ2-1,few,TGCGCCAGCAGCTTGGGGACTAGCGGGAGAGGTAGGAATGAGCAGTTCTTC,CASSLGTSGRGRNEQFF
TRBV4-2,.,TRBJ1-1,.,TGTGCCAGCAGCCAAGACGACAGAGAAGCTTTCTTT,CASSQDDREAFF
TRBV6-5,.,TRBJ2-5,few,TGTGCCAGCAGTTTCCAACAGGATACCGTACAAGAGACCCAGTACTTC,CASSFQQDTVQETQYF
TRBV6-2/TRBV6-3,.,TRBJ2-1,few,TGTGCCAGCAGCAACTCACTAGCTGACAATGAGCAGTTCTTC,CASSNSLADNEQFF
TRBV11-2,.,TRBJ2-7,.,TGTGCCAGCAGCTCCCGGGACACCGAGCCCTACGAGCAGTACTTC,CASSSRDTEPYEQYF